The next 10 T cell receptor beta chains were all read from a single sample in a study of regulatory T cells in long-lasting Graves disease. Assembly of TCR beta libraries relied on iRepertoire HTBI primers together with Arm-PCR of CDR3 regions. TCRdb reprocessed the multiplex PCR reads with MiXCR, giving one entry per CDR3 protein. Of approximately 460,000 distinct CDR3 sequences in the sample, less than 20% are singletons; the top ten hold about 10%. Time point noted: newly diagnosed GD, antithyroid drugs for less than 3 months. RNA extracted from PBMCs served as the sequencing template. These same records also appear under a second study, on T cells in Graves' hyperthyroidism and ophthalmopathy.

The source was peripheral blood mononuclear cells (PBMCs), collected at new diagnosis, from a patient treated with antithyroid drugs. These receptors were obtained from a woman in her thirties with Graves disease.

Many counts were recorded for this clonotype. The V and J genes are TRBV5-1 and TRBJ2-1, with 8 bases aligning to TRBD2. V trimming: 1 base; J trimming: 6 bases; junction bases outside the gene matches: 6. The CDR3 is made up of 15 amino acids. The germline gives CDR1 SGHRS, CDR2 YFSETQ. Here the CDR3 reads CASSLSSGPSNEQFF. The CDR3 DNA reads TGCGCCAGCAGCTTGTCTAGCGGGCCCTCCAATGAGCAGTTCTTC.

This clonotype was observed many times. The genes are TRBV11-3 and TRBJ2-1, with 14 bases aligning to TRBD2. J was trimmed by 8 bases and V by 1 base; bases with no gene match: 4. There are 16 residues in the CDR3. CDR1 and CDR2 (germline): SGHNT, YENEEA. DNA of the CDR3: TGTGCCAGCAGCTTAGTTGGGACTAGCGGGAGCTATGAGCAGTTCTTC. This sequence encodes CASSLVGTSGSYEQFF.

For this clonotype: One base away lies a much larger clone, so this may be a sequencing read error. The chain uses TRBV10-3 and TRBJ2-1, with TRBD2 matching over 12 bases. The V segment lost 2 bases and the J segment 5 bases; nucleotides outside the gene matches: 7. Germline-derived CDR1 and CDR2 are ENHRY and SYGVKD. The CDR3 extends over 17 amino acids. In DNA form, the CDR3 reads TGTGCCATCAGTGAGGAACTAGCGGGAGGCTACCACAATGAGCAGTTCTTC. Translated, it gives CAISEELAGGYHNEQFF.

This clonotype was observed a few times. Likely a read error: the CDR3 ends without its conserved phenylalanine or tryptophan. The V and J genes are TRBV20-1 and TRBJ1-5, with 8 bases aligning to TRBD1. The CDR3 sequence is 17 residues long. Germline CDR1 reads DFQATT; CDR2 reads SNEGSKA (reference sequence). The junction had 13 bases not matched to a gene; V was cut back by 6 bases and J by 0 bases. CDR3 sequence (DNA): TGCAGTGCCAGTCAGGGGGCCGTTACCTATAGCAATCAGCCCCAGCATCTT. It specifies CSASQGAVTYSNQPQHL.

This clonotype showed up many times. This rearrangement joins TRBV3-1 to TRBJ2-3; D is unclear. The CDR3 extends over 14 amino acids. With 3 bases removed from V and 0 bases from J, the gap between germline ends came to 7 bases. CDR1 and CDR2 from the germline V gene are LGHDT and YNNKEL (reference sequence). CDR3 nucleotide sequence: TGTGCCAGCAGCCACAGTCCGAGCACAGATACGCAGTATTTT. It specifies CASSHSPSTDTQYF.

The chain employs TRBV18 and TRBJ2-1; a possible D gene is TRBD2 (6 bases). This CDR3 has 17 amino acids. Germline assignment: CDR1 KGHSH and CDR2 LQKENI. The V end was cut by 0 bases, the J end by 1 base, with 13 bases between. The CDR3 region has the DNA TGTGCCAGCTCACCACCGGGGCCCCGGGGGTCCTACAATGAGCAGTTCTTC. Translated, it gives CASSPPGPRGSYNEQFF.

Comment on this clonotype: One end of the junction varies from germline; a read error may be responsible. This chain links TRBV19 with TRBJ1-1; D is unclear. CDR1 and CDR2 from the germline V gene are LNHDA and SQIVND (reference sequence). This CDR3 region has 13 residues. The CDR3 loop reads CASSQNGRSEALF. The CDR3 DNA sequence: TGTGCCAGTAGCCAGAATGGACGGTCTGAAGCTCTCTTT.

The chain has TRBV4-3 and TRBJ1-6; possibly TRBD1 for D (5 bases). CDR3 length: 15 residues. Trimming stripped 1 base from V and 4 bases from J, with 8 bases between. Germline CDR1 and CDR2: LGHNA and YSLEER. In DNA, the CDR3 is TGCGCCAGCAGCCAAGCCGGGGCGTATAATTCACCCCTCCACTTT. Translation gives CASSQAGAYNSPLHF.

This clonotype was picked up many times. DNA of the CDR3: TGTGCCAGCAGCTCTAACAGGGGCCGAGATCCCCAAGAGACCCAGTACTTC. It translates to CASSSNRGRDPQETQYF. The chain carries TRBV7-8 and TRBJ2-5; 7 nucleotides agree with TRBD1. The CDR3 loop spans 17 amino acids. The germline V gene encodes CDR1 SGHVS and CDR2 FQNEAQ. V gave up 4 bases and J gave up 1 base; unmatched junction bases: 12.

Only a few counts were recorded for this clonotype. This chain joins TRBV29-1 and TRBJ2-1; 11 nucleotides align to TRBD2. CDR3 length: 14 residues. V trimming: 6 bases; J trimming: 7 bases; junction bases outside the gene matches: 8. The germline CDR1 and CDR2 sequences are SQVTM and ANQGSEA. CDR3 amino acids: CSVPGLAELNEQFF. In DNA form, the CDR3 reads TGCAGCGTGCCGGGACTAGCGGAACTAAATGAGCAGTTCTTC.